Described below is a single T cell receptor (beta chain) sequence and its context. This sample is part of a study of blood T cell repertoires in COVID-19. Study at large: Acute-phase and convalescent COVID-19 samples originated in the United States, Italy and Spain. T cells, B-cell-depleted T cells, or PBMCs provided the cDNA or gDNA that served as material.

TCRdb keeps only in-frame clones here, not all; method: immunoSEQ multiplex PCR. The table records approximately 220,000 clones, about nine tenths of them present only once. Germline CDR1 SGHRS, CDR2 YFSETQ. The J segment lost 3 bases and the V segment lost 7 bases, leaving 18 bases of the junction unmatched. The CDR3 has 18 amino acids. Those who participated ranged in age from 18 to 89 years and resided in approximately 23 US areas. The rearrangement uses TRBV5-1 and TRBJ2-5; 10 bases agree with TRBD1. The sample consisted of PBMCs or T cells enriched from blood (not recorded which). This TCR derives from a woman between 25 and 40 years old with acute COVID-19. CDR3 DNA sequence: TGCGCCAGCCGAGATCCCCGACCCGGGACAGGGGTAAAAGAGACCCAGTACTTC. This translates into CASRDPRPGTGVKETQYF. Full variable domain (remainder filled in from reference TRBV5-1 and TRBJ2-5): KAGVTQTPRYLIKTRGQQVTLSCSPISGHRSVSWYQQTPGQGLQFLFEYFSETQRNKGNFPGRFSGRQFSNSRSEMNVSTLELGDSALYLCASRDPRPGTGVKETQYFGPGTRLLVL.